The 5 T cell receptor beta chains presented below share a single source sample, sequenced in a study of blood T cell repertoires in COVID-19. Assay used: immunoSEQ multiplex PCR; TCRdb lists only in-frame clones, some missing. This table holds about 250,000 clones, 80% to 90% found once. Sequenced: peripheral blood. These receptors originate from a woman in her seventies with acute or convalescent COVID-19.

This clone occurred once. The chain employs TRBV19 and TRBJ1-1; 11 nucleotides align to TRBD1. Losses at the gene ends were 7 bases for V and 6 bases for J; bases not matched to a gene: 4. Germline-derived CDR1 and CDR2 are LNHDA and SQIVND (reference sequence). The CDR3 is 13 residues long. The CDR3 region has the DNA TGTGCCAGTAACGGACAGGGGGCTGCTGAAGCTTTCTTT. It translates to CASNGQGAAEAFF.

CDR3 in DNA: TGCAGTGCCCAACAGAGTGGTGATGCTTTCTTT. It yields the protein CSAQQSGDAFF. The rearrangement links TRBV20-1 to TRBJ1-1; no firm D call. V lost 6 bases to trimming and J lost 11 bases, with 16 bases between them. Germline V lookup: CDR1 DFQATT, CDR2 SNEGSKA (reference sequence). This CDR3 contains 11 residues.

The chain recombines TRBV28 with TRBJ1-1; 8 bases line up with TRBD1. V was clipped by 6 bases and J by 4 bases; unmatched bases: 16. The CDR3 consists of 17 residues. Germline V gene sequence: CDR1 MDHEN, CDR2 SYDVKM. The CDR3 protein is CASRRPLKTGGATEAFF. Written as DNA, the CDR3 is TGTGCCAGCAGGCGACCTCTAAAAACAGGGGGAGCCACTGAAGCTTTCTTT.

The chain uses TRBV19 and TRBJ2-3; 9 positions agree with TRBD1. Trimming at V came to 6 bases and at J to 4 bases, leaving 2 bases not matched to a gene. In germline, CDR1 is LNHDA, CDR2 SQIVND (reference sequence). The CDR3 has 13 amino acids. This CDR3 reads CASRDRGADTQYF. Here the CDR3 DNA reads TGTGCCAGTAGGGACAGGGGAGCAGATACGCAGTATTTT.

This sequence joins TRBV15 and TRBJ2-7; possibly TRBD2 for D (5 bases). The V end was cut by 6 bases, the J end by 5 bases, with 17 bases between. Germline V gene lookup returns CDR1 LNHNV and CDR2 YYDKDF (reference sequence). The CDR3 has 14 residues. The CDR3 here is CATRHGESTNEQYF. The DNA for the CDR3 is TGTGCCACCAGACATGGGGAGTCTACGAACGAGCAGTACTTC.